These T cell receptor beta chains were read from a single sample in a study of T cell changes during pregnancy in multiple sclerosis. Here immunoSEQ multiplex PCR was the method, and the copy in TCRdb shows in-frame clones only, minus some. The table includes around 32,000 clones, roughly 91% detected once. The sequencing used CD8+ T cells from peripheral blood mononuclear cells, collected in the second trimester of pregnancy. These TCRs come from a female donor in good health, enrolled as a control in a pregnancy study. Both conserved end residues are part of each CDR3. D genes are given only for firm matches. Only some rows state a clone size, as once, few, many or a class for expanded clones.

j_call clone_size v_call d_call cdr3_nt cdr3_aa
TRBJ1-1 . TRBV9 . TGTGCCAGCAGCGTAGATTTCGTGGGCGAGTACACTGAAGCTTTCTTT CASSVDFVGEYTEAFF
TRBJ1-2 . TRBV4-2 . TGTGCCAGCAGCCAAGCCGGTCAGGCCCGGGGCTACACCTTC CASSQAGQARGYTF
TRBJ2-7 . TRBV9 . TGTGCCAGCAGCGTGGGGCAGGGGATCGGGTACGAGCAGTACTTC CASSVGQGIGYEQYF
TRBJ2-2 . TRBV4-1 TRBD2 TGCGCCAGCAGCCAAGATCGCGGGGAGGGGGGGGAGCTGTTTTTT CASSQDRGEGGELFF
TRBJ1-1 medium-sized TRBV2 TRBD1 TGTGCCAGGGGACAGGGGGCGCGAACTGAAGCTTTCTTT CARGQGARTEAFF
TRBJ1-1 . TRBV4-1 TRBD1 TGCGCCAGCAGCCAGCAGGGGGTTGAAGGGAACACTGAAGCTTTCTTT CASSQQGVEGNTEAFF
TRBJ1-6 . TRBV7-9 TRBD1 TGTGCCAGCAGCCCCCGATACACAGGGGTACGGGTGCGTAATTCACCCCTCCACTTT CASSPRYTGVRVRNSPLHF
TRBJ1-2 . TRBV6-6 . TGTGCCAGCAGAACAGGAGTTGGCTACACCTTC CASRTGVGYTF
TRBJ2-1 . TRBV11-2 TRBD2 TGTGCCAGCAGGCCCTATCTAGCGGGGGCCTTATACAATGAGCAGTTCTTC CASRPYLAGALYNEQFF
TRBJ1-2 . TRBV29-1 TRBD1 TGCAGCGCCGAACCGGGACAGGGGGCCAGTGGCTACACCTTC CSAEPGQGASGYTF
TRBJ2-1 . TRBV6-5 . TGTGCCAGCAGTTACTCGTTGGGGAGCAATGAGCAGTTCTTC CASSYSLGSNEQFF
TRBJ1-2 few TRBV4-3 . TGCGCCAGCAGCCAAGAGTTCAGCAGCGTCTATGGCTACACCTTC CASSQEFSSVYGYTF
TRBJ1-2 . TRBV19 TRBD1 TGTGCCAGTAGTATAGCGGCAGGGGGCAACTATGGCTACACCTTC CASSIAAGGNYGYTF
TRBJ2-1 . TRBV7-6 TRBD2 TGTGCCAGCAGTAAAAACAGCGGGGGGGTTCACAATGAGCAGTTCTTC CASSKNSGGVHNEQFF
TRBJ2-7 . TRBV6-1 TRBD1 TGTGCCAGCAGTGGGGACAGGGCCAAACTTTACGAGCAGTACTTC CASSGDRAKLYEQYF
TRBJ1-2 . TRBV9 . TGTGCCAGCAGCACTAGCTATGGCTACACCTTC CASSTSYGYTF
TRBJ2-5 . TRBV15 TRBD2 TGTGCCACCAGCAGATCCGGGACTAGTCTCGGGGAGACCCAGTACTTC CATSRSGTSLGETQYF
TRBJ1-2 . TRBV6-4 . TGTGCCAGCAGTGACTCGTTCCAGGAAAATGGCTACACCTTC CASSDSFQENGYTF
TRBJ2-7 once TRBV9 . TGTGCCAGCAGCGGGCGGGGGCCGGGCGAGCAGTACTTC CASSGRGPGEQYF
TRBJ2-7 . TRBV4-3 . TGCGCCAGCAGCCAAACAGTTTCCTACGAGCAGTACTTC CASSQTVSYEQYF
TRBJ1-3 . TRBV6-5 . TGTGCCAGCAGTTATTTAGGACAGCCCTCTGGAAACACCATATATTTT CASSYLGQPSGNTIYF
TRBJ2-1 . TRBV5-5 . TGTGCCAGCAGCTCTGGGCCTATGGATGAGCAGTTCTTC CASSSGPMDEQFF
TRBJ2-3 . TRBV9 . TGTGCCAGCAGCTCGCAGGGAAGTGGAGATACGCAGTATTTT CASSSQGSGDTQYF
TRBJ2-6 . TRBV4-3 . TGCGCCAGCAGCCAAGATGCAGGGTCTGGGGCCAACGTCCTGACTTTC CASSQDAGSGANVLTF
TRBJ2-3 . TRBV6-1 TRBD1 TGTGCCAGCAGTGAATCGACAGGGGGCACAGATACGCAGTATTTT CASSESTGGTDTQYF
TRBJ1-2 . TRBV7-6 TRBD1 TGTGCCAGCAGCTCTTCAGGGGGGCGCGCCTATGGCTACACCTTC CASSSSGGRAYGYTF
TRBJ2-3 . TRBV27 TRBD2 TGTGCCAGCAGTAGCGGGGGGGCGAGCACAGATACGCAGTATTTT CASSSGGASTDTQYF
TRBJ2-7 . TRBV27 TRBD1 TGTGCCAGCAGTCTACCGGGACAGGGGTACGAGCAGTACTTC CASSLPGQGYEQYF
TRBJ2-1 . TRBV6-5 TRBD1 TGTGCCAGCAGTTATGTGCAGGGGGCGAGAAATGAGCAGTTCTTC CASSYVQGARNEQFF
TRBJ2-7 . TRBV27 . TGTGCCAGCAGTTTAATGGGGGCCCCCTCCTACGAGCAGTACTTC CASSLMGAPSYEQYF
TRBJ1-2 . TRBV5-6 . TGTGCCAGCAGCTTGGACGCCTACAGTGAGTTTAACTATGGCTACACCTTC CASSLDAYSEFNYGYTF